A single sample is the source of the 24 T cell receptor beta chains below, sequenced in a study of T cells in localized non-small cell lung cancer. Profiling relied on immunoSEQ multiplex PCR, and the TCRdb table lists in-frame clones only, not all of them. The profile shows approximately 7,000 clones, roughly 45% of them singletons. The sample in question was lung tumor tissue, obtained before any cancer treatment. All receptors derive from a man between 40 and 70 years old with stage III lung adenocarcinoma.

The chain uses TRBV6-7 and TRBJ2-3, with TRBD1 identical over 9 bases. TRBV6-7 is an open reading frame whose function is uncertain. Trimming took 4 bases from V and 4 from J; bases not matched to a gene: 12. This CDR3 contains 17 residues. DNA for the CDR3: TGTGCCAGCAGTTCTCGTGTGGGACAGGGAATGCCAGATACGCAGTATTTT. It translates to CASSSRVGQGMPDTQYF.

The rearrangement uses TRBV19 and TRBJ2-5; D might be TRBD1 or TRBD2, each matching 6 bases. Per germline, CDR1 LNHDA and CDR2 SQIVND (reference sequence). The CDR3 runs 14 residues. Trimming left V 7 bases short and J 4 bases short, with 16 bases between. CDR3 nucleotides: TGTGCCAGTACCTTGGGGGCGGGGACAGAGACCCAGTACTTC. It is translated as CASTLGAGTETQYF. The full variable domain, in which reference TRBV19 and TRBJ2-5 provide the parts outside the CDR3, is DGGITQSPKYLFRKEGQNVTLSCEQNLNHDAMYWYRQDPGQGLRLIYYSQIVNDFQKGDIAEGYSVSREKKESFPLTVTSAQKNPTAFYLCASTLGAGTETQYFGPGTRLLVL.

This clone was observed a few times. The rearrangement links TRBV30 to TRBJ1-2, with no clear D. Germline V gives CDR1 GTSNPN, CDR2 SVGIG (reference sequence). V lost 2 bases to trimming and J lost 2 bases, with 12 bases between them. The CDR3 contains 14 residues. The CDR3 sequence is CAWSPGPLNYGYTF. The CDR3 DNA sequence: TGTGCCTGGAGTCCCGGGCCTCTAAACTATGGCTACACCTTC.

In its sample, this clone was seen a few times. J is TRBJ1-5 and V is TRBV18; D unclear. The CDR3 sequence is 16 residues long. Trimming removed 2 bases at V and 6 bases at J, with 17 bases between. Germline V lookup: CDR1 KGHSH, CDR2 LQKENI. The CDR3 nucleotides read TGTGCCAGCTCACCATTCGAAATTTCTTCGGGTCAGCCCCAGCATTTT. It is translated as CASSPFEISSGQPQHF.

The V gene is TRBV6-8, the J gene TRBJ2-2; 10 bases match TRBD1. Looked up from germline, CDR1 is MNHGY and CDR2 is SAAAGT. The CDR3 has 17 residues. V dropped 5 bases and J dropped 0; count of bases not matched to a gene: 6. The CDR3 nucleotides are TGTGCCAGCAGTCGGAACGGACAGGGGGCGAACACCGGGGAGCTGTTTTTT. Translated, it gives CASSRNGQGANTGELFF.

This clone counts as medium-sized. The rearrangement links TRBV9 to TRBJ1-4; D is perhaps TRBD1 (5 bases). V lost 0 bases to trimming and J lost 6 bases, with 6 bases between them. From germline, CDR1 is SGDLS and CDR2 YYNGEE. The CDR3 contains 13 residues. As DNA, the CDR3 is TGTGCCAGCAGCGTAGCGGGGGATGAAAAACTGTTTTTT. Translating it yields CASSVAGDEKLFF. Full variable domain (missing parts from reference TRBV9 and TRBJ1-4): DSGVTQTPKHLITATGQRVTLRCSPRSGDLSVYWYQQSLDQGLQFLIQYYNGEERAKGNILERFSAQQFPDLHSELNLSSLELGDSALYFCASSVAGDEKLFFGSGTQLSVL.

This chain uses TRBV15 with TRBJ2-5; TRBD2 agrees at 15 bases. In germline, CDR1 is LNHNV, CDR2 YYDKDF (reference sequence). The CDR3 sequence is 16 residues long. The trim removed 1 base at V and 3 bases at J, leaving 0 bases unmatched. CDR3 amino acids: CATSRGTSGGEETQYF. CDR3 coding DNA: TGTGCCACCAGCAGAGGGACTAGCGGGGGGGAAGAGACCCAGTACTTC.

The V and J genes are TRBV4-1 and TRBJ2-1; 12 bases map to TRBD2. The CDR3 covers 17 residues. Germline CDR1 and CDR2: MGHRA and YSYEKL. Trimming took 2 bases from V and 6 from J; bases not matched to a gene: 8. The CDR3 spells CASSQHEGLAGVNEQFF. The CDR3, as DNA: TGCGCCAGCAGCCAACATGAGGGACTAGCGGGTGTCAATGAGCAGTTCTTC.

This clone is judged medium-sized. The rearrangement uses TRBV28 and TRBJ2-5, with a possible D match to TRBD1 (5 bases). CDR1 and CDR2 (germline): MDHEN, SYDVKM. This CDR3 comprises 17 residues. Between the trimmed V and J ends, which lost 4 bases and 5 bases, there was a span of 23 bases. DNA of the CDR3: TGTGCCAGCAGTTCCCCGGTAGGGGCGCCTTACCGGGAGACCCAGTACTTC. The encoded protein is CASSSPVGAPYRETQYF. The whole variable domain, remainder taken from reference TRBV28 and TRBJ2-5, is DVKVTQSSRYLVKRTGEKVFLECVQDMDHENMFWYRQDPGLGLRLIYFSYDVKMKEKGDIPEGYSVSREKKERFSLILESASTNQTSMYLCASSSPVGAPYRETQYFGPGTRLLVL.

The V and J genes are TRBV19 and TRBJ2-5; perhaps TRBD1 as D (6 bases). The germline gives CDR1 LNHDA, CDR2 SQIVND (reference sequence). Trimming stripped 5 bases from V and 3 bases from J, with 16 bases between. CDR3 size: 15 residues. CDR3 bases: TGTGCCAGTAGTCCCGACCTCGGGACAAAAGAGACCCAGTACTTC. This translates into CASSPDLGTKETQYF.

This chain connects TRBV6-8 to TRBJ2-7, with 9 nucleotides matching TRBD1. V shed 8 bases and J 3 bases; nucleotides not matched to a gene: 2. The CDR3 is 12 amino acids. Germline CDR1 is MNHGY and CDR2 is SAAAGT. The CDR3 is CASVDRGYEQYF. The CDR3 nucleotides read TGTGCCAGCGTGGACAGGGGCTACGAGCAGTACTTC.

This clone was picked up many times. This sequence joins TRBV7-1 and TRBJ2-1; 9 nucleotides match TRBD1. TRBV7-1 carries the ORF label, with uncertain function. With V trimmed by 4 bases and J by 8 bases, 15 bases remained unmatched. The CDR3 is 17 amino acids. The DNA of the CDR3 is TGTGCCAGCAGCTTAAAAACAGGCGGGACAGGGTTCCATGAGCAGTTCTTC. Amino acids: CASSLKTGGTGFHEQFF.

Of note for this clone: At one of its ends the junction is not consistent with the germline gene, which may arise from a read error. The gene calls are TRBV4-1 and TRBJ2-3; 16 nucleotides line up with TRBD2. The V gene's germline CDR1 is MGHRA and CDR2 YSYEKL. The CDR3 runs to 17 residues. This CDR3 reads CASSQGGTSGGAETQYF. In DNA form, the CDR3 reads TGCGCCAGCAGCCAAGGTGGGACTAGCGGGGGGGCAGAAACGCAGTATTTT.

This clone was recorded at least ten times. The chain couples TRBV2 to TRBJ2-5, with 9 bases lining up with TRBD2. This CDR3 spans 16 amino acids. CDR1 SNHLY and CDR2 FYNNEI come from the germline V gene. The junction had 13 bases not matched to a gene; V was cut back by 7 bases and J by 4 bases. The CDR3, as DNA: TGTGCCAGCAACCTCGTCGTAGGCGGGGGGGCAGAGACCCAGTACTTC. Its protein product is CASNLVVGGGAETQYF. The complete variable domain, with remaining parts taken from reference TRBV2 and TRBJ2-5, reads EPEVTQTPSHQVTQMGQEVILRCVPISNHLYFYWYRQILGQKVEFLVSFYNNEISEKSEIFDDQFSVERPDGSNFTLKIRSTKLEDSAMYFCASNLVVGGGAETQYFGPGTRLLVL.

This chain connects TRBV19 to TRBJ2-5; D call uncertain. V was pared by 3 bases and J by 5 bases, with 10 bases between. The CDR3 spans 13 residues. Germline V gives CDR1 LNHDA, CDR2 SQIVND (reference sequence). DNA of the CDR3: TGTGCCAGTAGTATGGGCTGGGGTGAGACCCAGTACTTC. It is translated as CASSMGWGETQYF.

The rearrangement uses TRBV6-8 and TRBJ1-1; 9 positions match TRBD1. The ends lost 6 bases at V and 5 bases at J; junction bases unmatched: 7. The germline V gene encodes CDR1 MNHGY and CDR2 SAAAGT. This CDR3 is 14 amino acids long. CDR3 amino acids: CASSARTGETEAFF. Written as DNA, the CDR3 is TGTGCCAGCAGCGCACGGACAGGGGAAACTGAAGCTTTCTTT.

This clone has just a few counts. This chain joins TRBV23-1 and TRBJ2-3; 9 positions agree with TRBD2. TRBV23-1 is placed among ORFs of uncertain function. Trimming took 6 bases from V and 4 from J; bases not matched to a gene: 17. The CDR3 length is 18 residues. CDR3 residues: CASSQDLGSGGLADTQYF. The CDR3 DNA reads TGCGCCAGCAGCCAAGATTTGGGAAGCGGGGGGCTCGCAGATACGCAGTATTTT.

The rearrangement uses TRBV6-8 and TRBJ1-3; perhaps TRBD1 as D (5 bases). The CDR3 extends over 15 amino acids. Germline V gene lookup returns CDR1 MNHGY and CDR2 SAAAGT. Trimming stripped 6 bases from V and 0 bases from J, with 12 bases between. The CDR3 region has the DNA TGTGCCAGCAGCCCAGAGGGGATCTCTGGAAACACCATATATTTT. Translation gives CASSPEGISGNTIYF.

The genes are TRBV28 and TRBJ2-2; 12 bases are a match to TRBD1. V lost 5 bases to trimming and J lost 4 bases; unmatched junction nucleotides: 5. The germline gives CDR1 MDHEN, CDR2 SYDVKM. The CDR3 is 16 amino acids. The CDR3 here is CASSPGTGGITGELFF. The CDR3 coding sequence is TGTGCCAGCAGTCCCGGGACAGGGGGCATCACCGGGGAGCTGTTTTTT.

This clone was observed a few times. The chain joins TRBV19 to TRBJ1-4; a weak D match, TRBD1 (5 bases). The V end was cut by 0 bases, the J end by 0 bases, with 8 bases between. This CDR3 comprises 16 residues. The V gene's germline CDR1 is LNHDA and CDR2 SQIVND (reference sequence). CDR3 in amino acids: CASSIDRVTTNEKLFF. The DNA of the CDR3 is TGTGCCAGTAGTATAGACAGGGTAACAACTAATGAAAAACTGTTTTTT.

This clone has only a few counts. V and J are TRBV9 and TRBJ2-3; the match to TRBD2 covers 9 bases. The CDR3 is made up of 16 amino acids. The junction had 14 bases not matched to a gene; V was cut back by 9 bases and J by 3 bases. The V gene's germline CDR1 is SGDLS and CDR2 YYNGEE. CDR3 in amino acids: CATTPRGSGRTDTQYF. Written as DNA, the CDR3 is TGTGCCACTACCCCCAGGGGTAGCGGGAGAACAGATACGCAGTATTTT.

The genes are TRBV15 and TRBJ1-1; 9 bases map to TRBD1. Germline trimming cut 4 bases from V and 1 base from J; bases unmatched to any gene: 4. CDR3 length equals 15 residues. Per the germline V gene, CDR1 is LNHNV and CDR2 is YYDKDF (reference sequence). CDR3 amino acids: CATSTRTGANTEAFF. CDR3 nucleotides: TGTGCCACCAGCACTCGGACAGGGGCGAACACTGAAGCTTTCTTT.

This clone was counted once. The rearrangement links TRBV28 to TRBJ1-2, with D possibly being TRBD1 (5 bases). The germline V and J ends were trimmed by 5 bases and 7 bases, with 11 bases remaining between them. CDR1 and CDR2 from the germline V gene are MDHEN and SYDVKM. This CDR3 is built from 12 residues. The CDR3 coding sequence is TGTGCCAGCAGTGCCGGGGGTGGTGGCTACACCTTC. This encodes CASSAGGGGYTF.

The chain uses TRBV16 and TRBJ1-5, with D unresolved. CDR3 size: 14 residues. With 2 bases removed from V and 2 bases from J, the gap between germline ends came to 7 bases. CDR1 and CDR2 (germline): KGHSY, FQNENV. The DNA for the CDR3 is TGTGCCAGCAGCCAAATCGAGGGCAATCAGCCCCAGCATTTT. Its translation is CASSQIEGNQPQHF.